What follows are 8 T cell receptor beta chains derived from one specimen sequenced in a study of beta chain features in type 1 diabetes. Expressed TCRB transcripts were sequenced after all isolated RNA was converted to cDNA. Method: immunoSEQ multiplex PCR; TCRdb's copy keeps in-frame clones and lacks some. The table has more than 140,000 clones, about a tenth seen once. The sequenced sample was central memory CD4+ T cells from blood. The source is a woman aged 40 to 49 in good health.

The chain recombines TRBV29-1 with TRBJ1-2, with TRBD1 matching over 9 bases. There are 15 residues in the CDR3. Per germline, CDR1 SQVTM and CDR2 ANQGSEA. V shed 6 bases, J shed 6 bases, and the junction held 14 bases outside the gene matches. The CDR3 loop reads CSVRDREGPYNGYTF. CDR3 DNA: TGCAGCGTCCGGGACAGGGAGGGTCCCTACAATGGCTACACCTTC.

This clone was observed a few times. The rearrangement joins TRBV4-1 to TRBJ2-5; TRBD2 aligns across 7 bases. The germline V gene has CDR1 MGHRA and CDR2 YSYEKL. The length of the CDR3 is 17 residues. V lost 0 bases, J lost 5 bases, and 12 bases stayed unmatched. DNA for the CDR3: TGCGCCAGCAGCCAAGAATTGGGGGGGGGACCCTACGAGACCCAGTACTTC. This encodes CASSQELGGGPYETQYF.

The chain combines TRBV29-1 with TRBJ2-1; D might be TRBD2 (5 bases). Germline V gene lookup returns CDR1 SQVTM and CDR2 ANQGSEA. There are 12 residues in the CDR3. The V and J ends lost 4 bases and 7 bases respectively, with 11 bases between them. The CDR3 DNA is TGCAGCGTTGGGTTTGGAGGAAATGAGCAGTTCTTC. Encoded protein: CSVGFGGNEQFF.

This clone appeared a few times. The gene calls are TRBV5-1 and TRBJ1-2, with D hard to call. Trimming shortened V by 2 bases and J by 7 bases, and 9 bases separated the two germline ends. The CDR3 length is 12 residues. In germline, CDR1 is SGHRS, CDR2 YFSETQ. Written as DNA, the CDR3 is TGCGCCAGCAGCTTCGGCGAGGCTGGCTACACCTTC. Encoded protein: CASSFGEAGYTF.

As regards this clone: The conserved final phenylalanine or tryptophan is absent from the CDR3, which likely points to a read error. The DNA is omitted, as the CDR3 cannot be located on it reliably, and the CDR3 follows TCRdb's listing. V usage is TRBV7-9 and J usage is TRBJ1-2; the table's D call TRBD1 went unverified against the DNA. Looked up from germline, CDR1 is SEHNR and CDR2 is FQNEAQ (reference sequence). The CDR3 length is 13 residues, termini included. The CDR3 sequence is CASSRGQGDRVYH.

This clone was recorded a few times. The rearrangement uses TRBV11-2 and TRBJ2-5; 9 nucleotides agree with TRBD2. The V segment lost 1 base and the J segment 2 bases; nucleotides outside the gene matches: 8. CDR3 size: 17 residues. CDR1 and CDR2 (germline): SGHAT, FQNNGV. CDR3 loop: CASSLGLHAGGQETQYF. The DNA of the CDR3 is TGTGCCAGCAGCTTAGGACTCCACGCGGGGGGGCAAGAGACCCAGTACTTC.

This clone has just a few counts. The chain links TRBV28 to TRBJ2-6; D might be TRBD2 (5 bases). Germline loops: CDR1 MDHEN, CDR2 SYDVKM. This CDR3 region has 18 residues. The germline V and J ends were trimmed by 4 bases and 0 bases, with 16 bases remaining between them. For the CDR3, the DNA is TGTGCCAGCAGTTATTCCGTCGGAGGTAGCTCTGGGGCCAACGTCCTGACTTTC. Residues: CASSYSVGGSSGANVLTF.

With regard to this clone: The junction differs from germline at one of its ends, possibly a read error. The chain carries TRBV2 and TRBJ1-2; D possibly corresponds to TRBD1 (5 bases). CDR1 is SNHLY, CDR2 FYNNEI, per germline. The CDR3 is 12 residues long. The CDR3 coding sequence is TGTGCCAGCAGTATCACCGGGGGGGTGGATGCCTTC. Translated: CASSITGGVDAF.